This T cell receptor beta chain originates from a study of Ad26.COV2.S vaccination and SARS-CoV-2 variants (dated by TCRdb to about 2021). With respect to the entire study: Vaccine-arm donors were drawn from COV1001, a multicentre, randomized, double-blind, placebo-controlled phase I-IIa trial of Ad26.COV2.S in healthy adults. Dosing of Ad26.COV2.S was intramuscular, at either 5x10^10 or 1x10^11 viral particles, delivered as one shot or as two shots spaced 56 days apart. TCRbeta repertoire sequencing served as the tool for gauging how specific and how broad the SARS-CoV-2-reactive T cell receptors were following Ad26.COV2.S vaccination. A total of around 32 samples were included in the TCR-sequenced set, comprising some 20 Ad26.COV2.S vaccine recipients, 5 placebo recipients and 8 SARS-CoV-2 convalescent individuals. Trial participants were randomized into five groups of five: low-dose or high-dose Ad26.COV2.S given once or twice, or placebo on both occasions. Investigators did not know the trial group allocation while performing experiments and assessing outcomes.

V is trimmed back by 1 base and J by 4 bases, and the junction contains 6 bases that no gene match accounts for. Based on the germline V gene, the CDR1 and CDR2 sequences are SQVTM and ANQGSEA. There are 16 amino acids in the CDR3, from cysteine to phenylalanine inclusive. The DNA shown is the 48-base CDR3, in frame from base 1. On the study overall, not on this receptor specifically: It was noted by the authors that total T cell responses may have been underestimated by the TCR breadth and depth analyses. Comparable non-spike TCR breadth was observed between vaccine and placebo recipients, consistent with only spike being contained in the vaccine. Ad26.COV2.S recipients had higher spike-specific TCR breadth than placebo recipients (P = 0.0014). The study was not powered to compare responses between vaccine doses or regimens. Substantial breadth of spike-specific CD8+ and CD4+ T cell responses was reported after vaccination.

The treatment or condition label for this specimen denotes: 15 to 20 received Ad26.COV2.S at low or high dose, single or two shots; about five received placebo; per-sample allocation not given. For vaccine and placebo recipients, the sequenced repertoires came from samples collected on day 63 after the first injection. Between 29 July and 7 August 2020, Cohort 1b enrolled 20 to 30 adults aged 18-55 years at one site in Boston, USA. Ad26.COV2.S was a replication-incompetent adenovirus type 26 vector expressing a prefusion-stabilized SARS-CoV-2 spike protein from the original Wuhan strain. In regard to this clone: This clone's antigen is unknown. Base qualities are not recorded, but no much larger clone differs from it by a single base.

The immunoSEQ Assay was used to sequence TCRbeta CDR3 regions. After extraction, genomic DNA underwent amplification by bias-controlled multiplex PCR, followed by high-throughput sequencing. On the study's bioinformatics: To quantify the absolute abundance of every unique TCRbeta CDR3 region, sequences were collapsed and filtered. T cell fraction was estimated by normalizing TCRbeta template counts to usable DNA, with usable DNA measured through amplification of reference genes found in all nucleated cells. Repertoire TCRs were annotated as SARS-CoV-2-specific when V gene, CDR3 amino acid sequence and J gene were exactly matched to a known reactive TCR set. MIRA supplied the reference SARS-CoV-2 TCR set, which was filtered for enrichment in COVID-19-positive ImmuneCODE repertoires so that public or cross-reactive TCRs were removed. Based on the MIRA antigens, annotated TCRs were further analysed at the level of specific ORF or position within ORF. Depth was the summed frequency of annotated unique rearrangements, while breadth was defined as annotated unique rearrangements over total unique productive rearrangements. TCR breadth was compared between groups using two-sided Wilcoxon rank-sum tests. TCRdb stores this immuneACCESS table with in-frame sequences only. Part of the clones is absent; in the studies checked, under half of the shortfall reflects unresolved V genes, and no reason is known for the rest. Clonal size and the V and J genes are those of that table, whereas D and trimming came from the DNA. The sample table lists under 550,000 clones, around nine tenths of them with a count of one. The biggest ten clones account for more than 9% of the sample.

The V and J segments used are TRBV29-1 and TRBJ2-7; TRBD2 matches 14 bases in the middle. The source of this sequence is a person between 18 and 60 years old who received the Ad26.COV2.S COVID-19 vaccine or a placebo. The sample consisted of peripheral blood, taken in a trial of Ad26.COV2.S vaccine versus placebo. The CDR3 here reads CSVEGVGTSGGYEQYF. The nucleotides are TGCAGCGTTGAAGGGGTGGGGACTAGCGGGGGTTACGAGCAGTACTTC.